This entry describes one TCR beta chain. Antigen: not known. These data originate in a study of Ad26.COV2.S vaccination and SARS-CoV-2 variants. Study overall: Donor got 5x10^10 or 1x10^11 viral particles of Ad26.COV2.S. Overall study findings and caveats: Considerable breadth of spike-specific CD8+ and CD4+ T cell responses has reportedly been documented following vaccination.

TCRdb's copy holds only in-frame clones and misses some; the assay was immunoSEQ multiplex PCR. The profile shows about 350,000 clones, approximately 81% of them singletons. This sample's treatment: roughly 20 received Ad26.COV2.S at low or high dose, single or two shots; about 5 received placebo; per-sample allocation not given. It was on day 63 after the first vaccine or placebo injection that samples were taken. The vaccine antigen was prefusion-stabilized Wuhan SARS-CoV-2 spike. With V trimmed by 1 base and J by 0 bases, 4 bases remained unmatched. The CDR3 spans 15 residues. CDR1 and CDR2 from the germline V gene are SQVTM and ANQGSEA.

The TCR was taken from a person aged 18 to 59 who received the Ad26.COV2.S COVID-19 vaccine or a placebo. The rearrangement links TRBV29-1 to TRBJ2-7; 9 bases are a match to TRBD1. The sequenced sample was peripheral blood, obtained in a trial of Ad26.COV2.S vaccine versus placebo. CDR3 coding DNA: TGCAGCGTTGAAGTTCCGGGACAGGGCTCCTACGAGCAGTACTTC. It encodes CSVEVPGQGSYEQYF.